A single sample gave rise to the 8 T cell receptor beta chains below, sequenced in a study of cytomegalovirus exposure and HLA in healthy donors. 60 Vbeta and 13 Jbeta primers were used in PCR. Here immunoSEQ multiplex PCR was the method, and the copy in TCRdb shows in-frame clones only, minus some. There are some 120,000 clones in the sample; roughly 71% occur only once, and around 3.9% lies in the top ten. The sequenced sample was PBMCs. The receptors here all came from a woman between 50 and 59 years old in good health and CMV-seropositive.

The genes are TRBV11-2 and TRBJ2-1; no clear D. The CDR3 runs to 13 residues. With 5 bases removed from V and 6 bases from J, the gap between germline ends came to 11 bases. CDR1 SGHAT and CDR2 FQNNGV come from the germline V gene. CDR3 DNA: TGTGCCAGCAGCCCCCAGGTGTCCAATGAGCAGTTCTTC. Translated: CASSPQVSNEQFF.

This chain connects TRBV6-5 to TRBJ2-1, with TRBD1 as a possible D gene (6 bases). CDR3 length equals 15 residues. Per germline, CDR1 MNHEY and CDR2 SVGAGI. Trimming pared 2 bases from V and 6 bases from J, leaving 14 bases between. In nucleotides, the CDR3 is TGTGCCAGCAGTTACGCGAGGGCAGGGGCCAATGAGCAGTTCTTC. It codes for CASSYARAGANEQFF.

The CDR3 sequence is CASRPGLADTGELFF. The CDR3 bases are TGTGCCAGCAGGCCGGGACTAGCGGACACCGGGGAGCTGTTTTTT. This chain links TRBV27 with TRBJ2-2; 11 bases align to TRBD2. Germline V CDR1 and CDR2: MNHEY, SMNVEV (reference sequence). After removal of 6 bases from V and 3 bases from J, the junction contained 3 bases not matched to a gene. This CDR3 comprises 15 residues.

V and J are TRBV7-8 and TRBJ2-1; no clear D. Germline V gives CDR1 SGHVS, CDR2 FQNEAQ. The CDR3 loop spans 15 amino acids. V gave up 5 bases and J gave up 0 bases, with 11 bases separating them. CDR3 protein: CASSPILGSYNEQFF. DNA of the CDR3: TGTGCCAGCAGCCCCATTCTCGGCTCCTACAATGAGCAGTTCTTC. Full variable domain (missing parts from reference TRBV7-8 and TRBJ2-1): GAGVSQSPRYKVAKRGQDVALRCDPISGHVSLFWYQQALGQGPEFLTYFQNEAQLDKSGLPSDRFFAERPEGSVSTLKIQRTQQEDSAVYLCASSPILGSYNEQFFGPGTRLTVL.

The chain joins TRBV18 to TRBJ2-2; TRBD2 matches 12 bases. CDR3 size: 16 residues. Germline V CDR1 and CDR2: KGHSH, LQKENI. V lost 3 bases, J lost 5 bases, and 4 bases stayed unmatched. The CDR3: CASSPTSGGRTGELFF. The CDR3 DNA is TGTGCCAGCTCACCCACTAGCGGGGGGAGAACCGGGGAGCTGTTTTTT.

The gene calls are TRBV28 and TRBJ2-2; 7 nucleotides line up with TRBD1. Germline-derived CDR1 and CDR2 are MDHEN and SYDVKM. Unmatched junction bases numbered 2, after V lost 7 bases and J lost 0 bases. The CDR3 covers 14 residues. DNA for the CDR3: TGTGCCAGCACCGGGACAGCGAACACCGGGGAGCTGTTTTTT. Translated: CASTGTANTGELFF.

The V call is TRBV5-1, the J call TRBJ2-3; 9 nucleotides line up with TRBD2. Germline CDR1 and CDR2: SGHRS and YFSETQ. This CDR3 has 16 residues. Trimming removed 0 bases from V and 0 bases from J; junction bases left unmatched: 2. The CDR3: CASSLGGGASTDTQYF. The CDR3 DNA reads as TGCGCCAGCAGCTTGGGCGGGGGGGCCAGCACAGATACGCAGTATTTT.

The J gene is TRBJ2-5, the V gene TRBV4-1; 9 bases fit TRBD2. There are 18 residues in the CDR3. Germline V gene lookup returns CDR1 MGHRA and CDR2 YSYEKL. The V segment lost 1 base and the J segment 5 bases; nucleotides outside the gene matches: 14. Here the CDR3 DNA reads TGCGCCAGCAGCCAAGTAGGGCGGGGGGGCCGTACGGGGGAGACCCAGTACTTC. Translation gives CASSQVGRGGRTGETQYF.